The following is a T cell receptor beta chain sequence with its context. The data belong to a study of technical replicates of blood from a few donors. Trimming left V 8 bases short and J 0 bases short, with 11 bases between. The CDR3 has 13 residues. CDR1 and CDR2 (germline): SNHLY, FYNNEI. Some clones are missing from TCRdb's copy, which holds only in-frame ones; the method was immunoSEQ multiplex PCR. Of roughly 64,000 clones listed, around 88% are singletons. Material: PBMCs. This sequence originates from a human donor in good health. Some clones in this sample may be carry-over from other donors' samples. The V and J genes are TRBV2 and TRBJ2-7, with a weak D call TRBD2 (6 bases). Written as DNA, the CDR3 is TGTGCCAGCCGGGACTGGCACTCCTACGAGCAGTACTTC. Its protein is CASRDWHSYEQYF.